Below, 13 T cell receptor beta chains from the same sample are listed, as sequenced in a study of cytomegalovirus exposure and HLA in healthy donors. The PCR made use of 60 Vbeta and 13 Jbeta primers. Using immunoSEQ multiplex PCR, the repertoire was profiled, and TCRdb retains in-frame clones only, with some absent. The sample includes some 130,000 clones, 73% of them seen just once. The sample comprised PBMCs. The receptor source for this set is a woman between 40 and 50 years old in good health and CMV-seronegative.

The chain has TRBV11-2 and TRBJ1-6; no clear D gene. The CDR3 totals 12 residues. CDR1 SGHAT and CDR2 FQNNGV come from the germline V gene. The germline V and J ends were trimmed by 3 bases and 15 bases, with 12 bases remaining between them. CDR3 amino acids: CASSFNPASLHF. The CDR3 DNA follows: TGTGCCAGCAGCTTTAACCCAGCTAGCCTCCACTTT.

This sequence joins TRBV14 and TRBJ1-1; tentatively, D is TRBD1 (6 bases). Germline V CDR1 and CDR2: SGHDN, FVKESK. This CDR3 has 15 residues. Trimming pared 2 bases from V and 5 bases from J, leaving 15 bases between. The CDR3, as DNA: TGTGCCAGCAGCCAACCCGAGGGGGGGATAACTGAAGCTTTCTTT. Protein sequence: CASSQPEGGITEAFF.

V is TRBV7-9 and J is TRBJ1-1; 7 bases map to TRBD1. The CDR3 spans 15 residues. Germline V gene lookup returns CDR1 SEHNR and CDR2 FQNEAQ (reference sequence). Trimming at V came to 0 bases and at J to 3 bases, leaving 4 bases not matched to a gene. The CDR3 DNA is TGTGCCAGCAGCTTAGCGGGACAGCCCTACACTGAAGCTTTCTTT. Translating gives CASSLAGQPYTEAFF.

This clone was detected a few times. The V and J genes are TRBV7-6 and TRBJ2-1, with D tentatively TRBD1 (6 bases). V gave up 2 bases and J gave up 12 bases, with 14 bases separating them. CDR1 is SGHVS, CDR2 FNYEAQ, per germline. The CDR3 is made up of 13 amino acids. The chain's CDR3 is CASSLRGRGGQFF. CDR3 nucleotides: TGTGCCAGCAGCTTACGGGGAAGAGGGGGGCAGTTCTTC.

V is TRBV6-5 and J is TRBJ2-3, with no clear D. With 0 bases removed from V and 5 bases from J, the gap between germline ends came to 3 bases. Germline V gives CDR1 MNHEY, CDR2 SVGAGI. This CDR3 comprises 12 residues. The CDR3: CASSYSRDTQYF. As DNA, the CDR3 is TGTGCCAGCAGTTACTCGCGAGATACGCAGTATTTT.

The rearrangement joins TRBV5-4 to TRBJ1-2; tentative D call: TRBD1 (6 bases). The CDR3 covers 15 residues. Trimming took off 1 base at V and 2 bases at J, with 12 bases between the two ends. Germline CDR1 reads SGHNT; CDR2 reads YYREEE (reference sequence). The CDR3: CASSLKTGLNYGYTF. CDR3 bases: TGTGCCAGCAGCTTGAAAACAGGGTTGAACTATGGCTACACCTTC.

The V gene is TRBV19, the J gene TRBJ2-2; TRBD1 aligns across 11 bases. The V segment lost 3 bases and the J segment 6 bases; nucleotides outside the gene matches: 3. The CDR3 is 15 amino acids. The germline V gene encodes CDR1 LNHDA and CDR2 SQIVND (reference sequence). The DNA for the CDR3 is TGTGCCAGTAGTATTCTGGGACAGGGGGCCGGGGAGCTGTTTTTT. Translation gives CASSILGQGAGELFF.

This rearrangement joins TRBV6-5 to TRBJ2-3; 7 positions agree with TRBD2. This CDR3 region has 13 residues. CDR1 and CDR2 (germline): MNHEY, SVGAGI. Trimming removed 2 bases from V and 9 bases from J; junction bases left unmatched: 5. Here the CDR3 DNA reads TGTGCCAGCAGTTACGGAGGGACTAACACGCAGTATTTT. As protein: CASSYGGTNTQYF.

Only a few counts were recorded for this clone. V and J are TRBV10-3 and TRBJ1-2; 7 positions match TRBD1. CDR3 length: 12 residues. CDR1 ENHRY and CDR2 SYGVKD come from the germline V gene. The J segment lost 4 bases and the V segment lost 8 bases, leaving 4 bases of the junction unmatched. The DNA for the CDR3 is TGTGCCATCGCTGGGGACAGCTATGGCTACACCTTC. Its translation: CAIAGDSYGYTF.

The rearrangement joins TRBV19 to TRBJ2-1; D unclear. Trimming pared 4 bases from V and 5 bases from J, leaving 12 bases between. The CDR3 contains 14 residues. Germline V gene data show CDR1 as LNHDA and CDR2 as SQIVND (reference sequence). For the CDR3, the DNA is TGTGCCAGTAGTAGGCCCCCCGTTGACAATGAGCAGTTCTTC. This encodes CASSRPPVDNEQFF.

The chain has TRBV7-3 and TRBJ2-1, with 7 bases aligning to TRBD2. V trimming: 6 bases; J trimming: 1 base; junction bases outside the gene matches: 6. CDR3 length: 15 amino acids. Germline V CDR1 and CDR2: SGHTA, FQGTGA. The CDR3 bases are TGTGCCAGCAGTGGGGGGGTTGGATCCTACAATGAGCAGTTCTTC. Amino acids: CASSGGVGSYNEQFF.

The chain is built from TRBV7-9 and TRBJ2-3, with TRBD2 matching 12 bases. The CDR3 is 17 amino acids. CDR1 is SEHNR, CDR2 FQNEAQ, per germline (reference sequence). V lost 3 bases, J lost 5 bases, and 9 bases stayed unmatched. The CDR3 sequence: CASSFGLAGGTEDTQYF. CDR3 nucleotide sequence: TGTGCCAGCAGCTTTGGGCTAGCGGGGGGGACAGAAGATACGCAGTATTTT.

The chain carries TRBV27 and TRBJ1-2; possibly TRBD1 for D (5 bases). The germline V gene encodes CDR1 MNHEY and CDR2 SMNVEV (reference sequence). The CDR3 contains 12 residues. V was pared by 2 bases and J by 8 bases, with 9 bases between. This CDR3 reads CASSLTGQGYTF. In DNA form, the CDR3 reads TGTGCCAGCAGTTTAACAGGACAAGGCTACACCTTC.